Listed below are T cell receptor beta chains from one sample, sequenced in a study of blood T cells in healthy people across ages. TCRdb ran MiXCR on the 5' RACE reads and lists one entry per CDR3 protein. The table records some 1.8 million distinct CDR3 sequences, more than 35% of them present only once. Sequencing input: blood. The receptor source for this set is a human donor in good health. Both conserved end residues are part of each CDR3. Each record gives: CDR3 protein, CDR3 DNA, D gene, clone size, J gene, V gene. D genes are given only for firm matches. Expanded clones are given a class, and other clones once, few, many or no size at all.

CDR3aa: CASSLPPGTVGGYTF
CDR3nt: TGTGCCAGCAGTTTACCCCCGGGGACAGTGGGTGGCTACACCTTC
d_gene: TRBD1
abundance: .
j_gene: TRBJ1-2
v_gene: TRBV28

CDR3aa: CSVLITGSYEQYF
CDR3nt: TGCAGCGTTTTAATCACGGGCTCCTACGAGCAGTACTTC
d_gene: .
abundance: few
j_gene: TRBJ2-7
v_gene: TRBV29-1

CDR3aa: CASSLGAGGTSYNEQFF
CDR3nt: TGCGCCAGCAGCTTGGGAGCGGGGGGTACCTCCTACAATGAGCAGTTCTTC
d_gene: TRBD2
abundance: .
j_gene: TRBJ2-1
v_gene: TRBV5-1

CDR3aa: CASSLWGLSTDTQYF
CDR3nt: TGCGCCAGCAGCTTGTGGGGACTGAGCACAGATACGCAGTATTTT
d_gene: .
abundance: .
j_gene: TRBJ2-3
v_gene: TRBV5-1

CDR3aa: CASSQRLAGSYNEQFF
CDR3nt: TGCGCCAGCAGCCAGCGCCTAGCGGGCTCCTACAATGAGCAGTTCTTC
d_gene: TRBD2
abundance: many
j_gene: TRBJ2-1
v_gene: TRBV4-1

CDR3aa: CAAGHGTGEFF
CDR3nt: TGTGCCGCGGGCCACGGGACAGGGGAGTTCTTC
d_gene: TRBD1
abundance: .
j_gene: TRBJ2-1
v_gene: TRBV6-6

CDR3aa: CASSPGGLKDRGYTF
CDR3nt: TGTGCCAGCAGCCCTGGGGGGTTGAAGGACCGGGGCTACACCTTC
d_gene: .
abundance: .
j_gene: TRBJ1-2
v_gene: TRBV7-2

CDR3aa: CASSKAEGHSYEQYF
CDR3nt: TGTGCCAGCAGTAAAGCAGAGGGGCACTCCTACGAGCAGTACTTC
d_gene: .
abundance: .
j_gene: TRBJ2-7
v_gene: TRBV6-1

CDR3aa: CASSESGTGGNQPQHF
CDR3nt: TGTGCCAGCAGTGAATCGGGGACAGGGGGCAATCAGCCCCAGCATTTT
d_gene: TRBD1
abundance: .
j_gene: TRBJ1-5
v_gene: TRBV25-1

CDR3aa: CASSWRTGDNEQFF
CDR3nt: TGCGCCAGCAGCTGGAGGACAGGGGACAATGAGCAGTTCTTC
d_gene: TRBD1
abundance: few
j_gene: TRBJ2-1
v_gene: TRBV5-1

CDR3aa: CASSWGVGKSYEQYF
CDR3nt: TGTGCCAGCAGCTGGGGGGTAGGGAAGTCCTACGAGCAGTACTTC
d_gene: .
abundance: .
j_gene: TRBJ2-7
v_gene: TRBV5-6

CDR3aa: CAGSLRDRGRNEQFF
CDR3nt: TGTGCCGGCAGCTTAAGGGACAGGGGGCGAAATGAGCAGTTCTTC
d_gene: TRBD1
abundance: .
j_gene: TRBJ2-1
v_gene: TRBV7-3

CDR3aa: CASSQDLGRRNEQFF
CDR3nt: TGCGCCAGCAGCCAAGATCTAGGCCGGCGGAATGAGCAGTTCTTC
d_gene: .
abundance: few
j_gene: TRBJ2-1
v_gene: TRBV4-3

CDR3aa: CSAFRPTGYGYTF
CDR3nt: TGCAGTGCTTTCCGCCCCACGGGGTATGGCTACACCTTC
d_gene: .
abundance: .
j_gene: TRBJ1-2
v_gene: TRBV20-1

CDR3aa: CASDTGRLTDTQYF
CDR3nt: TGCGCCAGCGATACGGGGAGATTGACAGATACGCAGTATTTT
d_gene: .
abundance: many
j_gene: TRBJ2-3
v_gene: TRBV5-1

CDR3aa: CATSGGQGTYSNQPQHF
CDR3nt: TGTGCCACCAGTGGAGGACAGGGAACTTATAGCAATCAGCCCCAGCATTTT
d_gene: TRBD1
abundance: few
j_gene: TRBJ1-5
v_gene: TRBV24-1

CDR3aa: CSAVAGGKYSEQFF
CDR3nt: TGCAGCGCGGTAGCGGGGGGGAAATACAGTGAGCAGTTCTTC
d_gene: TRBD2
abundance: .
j_gene: TRBJ2-1
v_gene: TRBV29-1

CDR3aa: CASSRDGIDTGELFF
CDR3nt: TGTGCCAGCAGCCGCGACGGAATTGACACCGGGGAGCTGTTTTTT
d_gene: .
abundance: few
j_gene: TRBJ2-2
v_gene: TRBV6-2/TRBV6-3

CDR3aa: CASSLLGYYEAFF
CDR3nt: TGTGCCAGCAGTTTATTGGGCTACTATGAAGCTTTCTTT
d_gene: .
abundance: .
j_gene: TRBJ1-1
v_gene: TRBV28

CDR3aa: CASSWGGDGETQYF
CDR3nt: TGCGCCAGCAGCTGGGGAGGGGATGGGGAGACCCAGTACTTC
d_gene: TRBD2
abundance: .
j_gene: TRBJ2-5
v_gene: TRBV5-1

CDR3aa: CASSQEGTDVWPQHF
CDR3nt: TGCGCCAGCAGCCAAGAAGGGACCGACGTCTGGCCCCAGCATTTT
d_gene: .
abundance: few
j_gene: TRBJ1-5
v_gene: TRBV4-1

CDR3aa: CASSIKPNTEAFF
CDR3nt: TGTGCCAGCAGTATAAAACCGAACACTGAAGCTTTCTTT
d_gene: .
abundance: many
j_gene: TRBJ1-1
v_gene: TRBV6-1

CDR3aa: CASSVGSSYEQYF
CDR3nt: TGTGCCAGCAGCGTCGGCAGCTCCTACGAGCAGTACTTC
d_gene: .
abundance: many
j_gene: TRBJ2-7
v_gene: TRBV9

CDR3aa: CASSRGRQMGNEQFF
CDR3nt: TGCGCCAGCAGCCGAGGCCGGCAAATGGGTAATGAGCAGTTCTTC
d_gene: .
abundance: few
j_gene: TRBJ2-1
v_gene: TRBV5-1

CDR3aa: CASSPIPGQGANQPQHF
CDR3nt: TGTGCCAGCAGCCCGATCCCGGGACAGGGGGCCAATCAGCCCCAGCATTTT
d_gene: TRBD1
abundance: few
j_gene: TRBJ1-5
v_gene: TRBV7-8

CDR3aa: CASSVNGVAYEQYF
CDR3nt: TGTGCCAGCAGCGTAAACGGGGTCGCCTACGAGCAGTACTTC
d_gene: .
abundance: few
j_gene: TRBJ2-7
v_gene: TRBV9

CDR3aa: CSASRRLADTDTQYF
CDR3nt: TGCAGTGCTAGCCGGAGACTAGCGGACACAGATACGCAGTATTTT
d_gene: TRBD2
abundance: few
j_gene: TRBJ2-3
v_gene: TRBV20-1

CDR3aa: CSARDGRGETEAFF
CDR3nt: TGCAGTGCTAGAGATGGGCGAGGGGAAACTGAAGCTTTCTTT
d_gene: .
abundance: few
j_gene: TRBJ1-1
v_gene: TRBV20-1

CDR3aa: CAGSRGNTEAFF
CDR3nt: TGTGCCGGCAGCAGGGGGAACACTGAAGCTTTCTTT
d_gene: .
abundance: .
j_gene: TRBJ1-1
v_gene: TRBV3-1

CDR3aa: CASSYIQGNGNYGYTF
CDR3nt: TGTGCCAGCAGTTACATACAGGGGAATGGTAACTATGGCTACACCTTC
d_gene: TRBD1
abundance: .
j_gene: TRBJ1-2
v_gene: TRBV6-6

CDR3aa: CASSQDLGTGSEQFF
CDR3nt: TGTGCCAGCAGCCAAGATCTTGGGACAGGGAGTGAGCAGTTCTTC
d_gene: TRBD1
abundance: few
j_gene: TRBJ2-1
v_gene: TRBV3-1

CDR3aa: CASSPQASGRPSPFF
CDR3nt: TGCGCCAGCAGCCCGCAGGCTAGCGGGCGACCCAGTCCGTTCTTC
d_gene: TRBD2
abundance: .
j_gene: TRBJ2-1
v_gene: TRBV4-1

CDR3aa: CSVLSGQPSSYNEQCF
CDR3nt: TGCAGCGTTCTGTCTGGGCAGCCGAGCTCCTACAATGAGCAGTGCTTC
d_gene: .
abundance: .
j_gene: TRBJ2-1
v_gene: TRBV29-1

CDR3aa: CASRQTNSPLHF
CDR3nt: TGTGCCAGCAGACAGACAAATTCACCCCTCCACTTT
d_gene: .
abundance: few
j_gene: TRBJ1-6
v_gene: TRBV6-1

CDR3aa: CASNRYRGRNEQYF
CDR3nt: TGTGCCAGCAATCGTTACAGGGGGCGTAACGAGCAGTACTTC
d_gene: TRBD1
abundance: few
j_gene: TRBJ2-7
v_gene: TRBV28

CDR3aa: CATSGVRDTQYF
CDR3nt: TGTGCCACCAGTGGCGTAAGAGATACGCAGTATTTT
d_gene: .
abundance: .
j_gene: TRBJ2-3
v_gene: TRBV24-1

CDR3aa: CSASSPKWGDVYNEQFF
CDR3nt: TGCAGTGCTAGTTCGCCTAAATGGGGCGACGTCTACAATGAGCAGTTCTTC
d_gene: .
abundance: .
j_gene: TRBJ2-1
v_gene: TRBV20-1

CDR3aa: CASSIDVNTEAFF
CDR3nt: TGTGCCAGCAGTATCGACGTGAACACTGAAGCTTTCTTT
d_gene: .
abundance: .
j_gene: TRBJ1-1
v_gene: TRBV27

CDR3aa: CASKRGVGQPQHF
CDR3nt: TGTGCCAGCAAAAGGGGGGTCGGACAGCCCCAGCATTTT
d_gene: .
abundance: .
j_gene: TRBJ1-5
v_gene: TRBV27

CDR3aa: CASSSRWVYEQYF
CDR3nt: TGTGCCAGCAGTTCTAGATGGGTGTACGAGCAGTACTTC
d_gene: .
abundance: few
j_gene: TRBJ2-7
v_gene: TRBV6-2/TRBV6-3

CDR3aa: CASSPGVPTSYEQYF
CDR3nt: TGTGCCAGCAGCCCAGGGGTCCCAACTAGCTACGAGCAGTACTTC
d_gene: .
abundance: .
j_gene: TRBJ2-7
v_gene: TRBV7-2

CDR3aa: CATSRMREANEQFF
CDR3nt: TGTGCCACCAGCAGAATGAGGGAGGCCAATGAGCAGTTCTTC
d_gene: .
abundance: many
j_gene: TRBJ2-1
v_gene: TRBV15

CDR3aa: CAISEYGSEQFF
CDR3nt: TGTGCCATCAGTGAGTACGGCTCCGAGCAGTTCTTC
d_gene: .
abundance: once
j_gene: TRBJ2-1
v_gene: TRBV10-3

CDR3aa: CASGLGQGEQYF
CDR3nt: TGTGCTAGTGGTTTGGGACAGGGCGAGCAGTACTTC
d_gene: TRBD1
abundance: .
j_gene: TRBJ2-7
v_gene: TRBV12-5

CDR3aa: CSARGSGGRQYEQYF
CDR3nt: TGCAGTGCTAGAGGAAGTGGCGGTCGTCAATACGAGCAGTACTTC
d_gene: .
abundance: .
j_gene: TRBJ2-7
v_gene: TRBV20-1

CDR3aa: CSAALPSGGPRGEQFF
CDR3nt: TGCAGTGCTGCACTACCCAGCGGGGGGCCGAGGGGTGAGCAGTTCTTC
d_gene: TRBD2
abundance: few
j_gene: TRBJ2-1
v_gene: TRBV20-1

CDR3aa: CASSLGGDRPGANVLTF
CDR3nt: TGTGCCAGCAGTTTGGGAGGGGACCGACCTGGGGCCAACGTCCTGACTTTC
d_gene: TRBD2
abundance: .
j_gene: TRBJ2-6
v_gene: TRBV12-3/TRBV12-4

CDR3aa: CASSPPGDPTGNTIYF
CDR3nt: TGTGCCAGCAGCCCCCCGGGGGACCCTACTGGAAACACCATATATTTT
d_gene: .
abundance: .
j_gene: TRBJ1-3
v_gene: TRBV7-9

CDR3aa: CASSQGSGYYEQYF
CDR3nt: TGCGCCAGCAGCCAAGGGAGCGGGTACTACGAGCAGTACTTC
d_gene: .
abundance: .
j_gene: TRBJ2-7
v_gene: TRBV4-3

CDR3aa: CASAWGPRGQNSYNEQFF
CDR3nt: TGTGCCAGCGCCTGGGGTCCCAGGGGGCAAAACTCCTACAATGAGCAGTTCTTC
d_gene: TRBD1
abundance: few
j_gene: TRBJ2-1
v_gene: TRBV7-3

CDR3aa: CASERSVCFDTQYF
CDR3nt: TGTGCCAGCGAGAGAAGTGTTTGTTTTGATACGCAGTATTTT
d_gene: .
abundance: .
j_gene: TRBJ2-3
v_gene: TRBV21-1

CDR3aa: CASSLVGRVSGANVLTF
CDR3nt: TGTGCCAGCAGCTTAGTTGGGAGGGTTTCTGGGGCCAACGTCCTGACTTTC
d_gene: TRBD2
abundance: .
j_gene: TRBJ2-6
v_gene: TRBV7-8

CDR3aa: CASSDSTGGLYNEQFF
CDR3nt: TGTGCCAGCAGTGACTCAACAGGGGGTCTTTACAATGAGCAGTTCTTC
d_gene: TRBD1
abundance: few
j_gene: TRBJ2-1
v_gene: TRBV6-4

CDR3aa: CSARDRGQGRLSSYEQYF
CDR3nt: TGCAGTGCTAGAGATCGCGGACAGGGGAGATTAAGCTCCTACGAGCAGTACTTC
d_gene: TRBD1
abundance: .
j_gene: TRBJ2-7
v_gene: TRBV20-1

CDR3aa: CASSAPDRVPEAFF
CDR3nt: TGTGCCAGCAGCGCCCCTGACAGGGTCCCTGAAGCTTTCTTT
d_gene: TRBD1
abundance: .
j_gene: TRBJ1-1
v_gene: TRBV2